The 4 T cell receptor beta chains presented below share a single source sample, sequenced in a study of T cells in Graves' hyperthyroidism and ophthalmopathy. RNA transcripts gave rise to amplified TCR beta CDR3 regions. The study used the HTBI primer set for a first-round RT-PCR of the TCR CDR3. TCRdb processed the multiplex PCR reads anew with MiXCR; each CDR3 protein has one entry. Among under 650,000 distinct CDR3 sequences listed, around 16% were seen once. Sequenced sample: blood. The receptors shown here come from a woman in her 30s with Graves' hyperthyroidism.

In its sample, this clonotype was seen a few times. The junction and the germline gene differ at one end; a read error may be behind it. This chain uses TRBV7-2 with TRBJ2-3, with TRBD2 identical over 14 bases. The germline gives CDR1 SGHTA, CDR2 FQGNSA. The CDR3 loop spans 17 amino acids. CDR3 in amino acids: CASSPQWTSGRKYTQYF. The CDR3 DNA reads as TGCGCCAGCAGCCCCCAGTGGACTAGCGGGAGGAAGTATACGCAGTATTTT.

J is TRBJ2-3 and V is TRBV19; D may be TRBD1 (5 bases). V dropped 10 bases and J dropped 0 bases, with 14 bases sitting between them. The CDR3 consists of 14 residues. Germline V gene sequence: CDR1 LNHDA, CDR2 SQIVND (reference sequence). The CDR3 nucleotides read TGTGCCACCAGAACAGGAGCTAGCACAGATACGCAGTATTTT. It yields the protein CATRTGASTDTQYF.

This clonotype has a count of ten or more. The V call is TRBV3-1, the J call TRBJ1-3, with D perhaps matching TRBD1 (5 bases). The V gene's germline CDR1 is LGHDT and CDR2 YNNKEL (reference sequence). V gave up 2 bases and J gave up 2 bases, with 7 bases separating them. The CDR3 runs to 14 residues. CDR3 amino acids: CASSQRGAGNTIYF. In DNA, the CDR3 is TGTGCCAGCAGCCAACGGGGGGCTGGAAACACCATATATTTT.

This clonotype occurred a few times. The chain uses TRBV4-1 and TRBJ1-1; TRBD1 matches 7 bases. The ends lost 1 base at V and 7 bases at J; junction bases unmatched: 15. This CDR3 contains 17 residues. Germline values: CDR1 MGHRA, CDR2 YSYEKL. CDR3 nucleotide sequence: TGCGCCAGCAGCCAAGTTTCTAAGTCCGCAGGGGGATATGAAGCTTTCTTT. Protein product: CASSQVSKSAGGYEAFF.